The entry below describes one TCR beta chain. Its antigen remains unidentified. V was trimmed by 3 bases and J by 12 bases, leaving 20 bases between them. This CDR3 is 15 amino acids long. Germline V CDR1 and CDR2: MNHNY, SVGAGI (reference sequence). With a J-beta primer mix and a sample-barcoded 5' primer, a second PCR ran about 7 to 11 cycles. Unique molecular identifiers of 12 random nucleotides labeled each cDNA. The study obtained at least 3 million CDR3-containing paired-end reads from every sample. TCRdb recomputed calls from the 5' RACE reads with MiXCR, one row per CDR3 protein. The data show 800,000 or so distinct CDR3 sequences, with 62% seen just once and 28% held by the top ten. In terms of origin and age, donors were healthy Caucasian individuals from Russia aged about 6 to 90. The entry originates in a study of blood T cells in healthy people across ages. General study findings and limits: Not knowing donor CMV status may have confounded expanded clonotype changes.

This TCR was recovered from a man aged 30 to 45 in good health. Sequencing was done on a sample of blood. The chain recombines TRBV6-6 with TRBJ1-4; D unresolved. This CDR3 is CASSYYSWSGGELFF. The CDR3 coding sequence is TGTGCCAGCAGTTATTATTCCTGGAGTGGTGGGGAACTGTTTTTT.